Each of the 8 T cell receptor beta chains below was sequenced from the same sample in a study of blood T cells in healthy people across ages. Combining a sample-barcoded 5' primer with a J-beta primer mix, a second PCR ran for about 7 to 12 cycles. TCRdb passed the 5' RACE reads through MiXCR, listing each CDR3 protein once. This table has under 2,000,000 distinct CDR3 sequences, 49% appearing once. Sequenced input: blood. The source of these receptors is a woman in her thirties or forties in good health.

The gene calls are TRBV21-1 and TRBJ1-2; whether TRBD1, the table's D call, matches the DNA was not checked. TRBV21-1 represents a pseudogene. This CDR3 spans 17 amino acids. As DNA, the CDR3 is TGTGCCAGCAGCAAAGTCAACCGGGACAGGGGGATGGGTGGCTACACCTTC. Translation gives CASSKVNRDRGMGGYTF.

This clonotype showed up just a few times. The chain couples TRBV6-5 to TRBJ2-5; possibly TRBD1 for D (6 bases). The CDR3 is made up of 13 amino acids. Germline loops: CDR1 MNHEY, CDR2 SVGAGI. Trimming pared 8 bases from V and 5 bases from J, leaving 15 bases between. This CDR3 is CASQRTARETQYF. The CDR3 coding sequence is TGTGCCAGCCAGAGGACAGCCCGGGAGACCCAGTACTTC.

This clonotype is a singleton in its sample. The DNA of the CDR3 is TGTGCCAGCAATACCGGCCGAGTAACGTATTTT. It yields the protein CASNTGRVTYF. This chain uses TRBV28 with TRBJ2-3; no clear D. The CDR3 is 11 residues long. Per germline, CDR1 MDHEN and CDR2 SYDVKM. V dropped 7 bases and J dropped 14 bases, with 16 bases sitting between them.

The chain has TRBV27 and TRBJ1-6; D uncertain. CDR1 is MNHEY, CDR2 SMNVEV, per germline (reference sequence). This CDR3 is 12 amino acids long. V shed 3 bases and J shed 6 bases, with 3 bases lying between them. This chain's CDR3 is CASSFINSPLHF. Written as DNA, the CDR3 is TGTGCCAGCAGTTTTATTAATTCACCCCTCCACTTT.

This clonotype was detected only a few times. CDR3 amino acids: CATGGETSGGQETQYF. Written as DNA, the CDR3 is TGTGCCACCGGGGGGGAGACTAGCGGGGGACAAGAGACCCAGTACTTC. V is TRBV7-2 and J is TRBJ2-5; 12 bases are shared with TRBD2. The J segment lost 2 bases and the V segment lost 10 bases, leaving 11 bases of the junction unmatched. The CDR3 spans 16 residues. Germline CDR1 is SGHTA and CDR2 is FQGNSA.

The chain couples TRBV2 to TRBJ2-3; D is possibly TRBD2 (5 bases). The ends were cut back, 7 bases at V and 6 bases at J, with 17 bases in the middle. CDR1 and CDR2 from the germline V gene are SNHLY and FYNNEI. CDR3 length: 14 residues. CDR3 nucleotides: TGTGCCAGCAACGCGGGCAGGCGACCCGATACGCAGTATTTT. It translates to CASNAGRRPDTQYF.

The rearrangement uses TRBV21-1 and TRBJ1-2; the tabulated D call, TRBD1, remains unverified against the DNA. TRBV21-1 is noted as a pseudogene. This CDR3 comprises 13 residues. CDR3 protein: CASTRGIPDGYTF. CDR3 bases: TGTGCCAGCACCAGGGGCATTCCGGATGGCTACACCTTC.

The chain uses TRBV20-1 and TRBJ2-4; D uncertain. The J call is in doubt because the DNA end fits TRBJ2-7 better. The CDR3 covers 12 residues. The V gene's germline CDR1 is DFQATT and CDR2 SNEGSKA (reference sequence). The CDR3 DNA sequence: TGCAGTGCTAGAGATCATTGGGACGAGCAGTACTTC. Protein sequence: CSARDHWDEQYF.